Each of the 22 T cell receptor beta chains below was sequenced from the same sample in a study of blood T cells in healthy people across ages (dated by TCRdb to the mid-2010s). Library method: 5' RACE. These reads were obtained on an Illumina HiSeq 2500. A second about 7 to 11 cycle PCR used a sample-barcoded 5' primer and a J-beta primer mix. TCRdb reprocessed the public reads (quality trimming at Q25 with fastp, clone calling with MiXCR) and kept in-frame beta chains. Every entry covers one CDR3 protein and lists the most common genes and DNA from its rows. This sample gives about 1.5 million distinct CDR3 sequences in total; around two fifths of them show up just once. The top ten clones comprise under 8% of the sample. Sequencing was done on a sample of blood. Every receptor here comes from a woman under 30 in good health.

This sequence joins TRBV6-5 and TRBJ2-7; unclear D gene. The germline V gene encodes CDR1 MNHEY and CDR2 SVGAGI. V lost 2 bases and J lost 3, with 8 bases in between. This CDR3 contains 13 residues. CDR3 loop: CASSYAPYYEQYF. CDR3 nucleotides: TGTGCCAGCAGTTACGCTCCTTACTACGAGCAGTACTTC.

The CDR3: CSQGQWTGSSPDTQYF. CDR3 DNA: TGCAGTCAGGGCCAGTGGACTGGGTCCTCCCCAGATACGCAGTATTTT. This chain connects TRBV20-1 to TRBJ2-3; D possibly uses TRBD1 or TRBD2 (5 bases each). Germline V gene data show CDR1 as DFQATT and CDR2 as SNEGSKA (reference sequence). There are 16 residues in the CDR3. V shed 8 bases and J shed 4 bases, with 25 bases lying between them.

This clonotype was observed many times. The gene calls are TRBV28 and TRBJ2-7, with no clear D. Germline V lookup: CDR1 MDHEN, CDR2 SYDVKM. The V gene lost 1 base and the J gene lost 3 bases, with 10 bases spanning the gap. This CDR3 contains 14 residues. As DNA, the CDR3 is TGTGCCAGCAGTTTATCGGCGGTCTTCTACGAGCAGTACTTC. Translation: CASSLSAVFYEQYF. The full variable domain, rest sourced from reference TRBV28 and TRBJ2-7, is DVKVTQSSRYLVKRTGEKVFLECVQDMDHENMFWYRQDPGLGLRLIYFSYDVKMKEKGDIPEGYSVSREKKERFSLILESASTNQTSMYLCASSLSAVFYEQYFGPGTRLTVT.

The CDR3 region is CASSLGMSRVSYEQYF. CDR3 nucleotide sequence: TGCGCCAGCAGCCTCGGGATGTCACGGGTCTCCTACGAGCAGTACTTC. The rearrangement uses TRBV4-1 and TRBJ2-7; a possible D gene is TRBD2 (5 bases). Trimming removed 4 bases from V and 0 bases from J, with 16 bases in between. This CDR3 is built from 16 residues. Germline-derived CDR1 and CDR2 are MGHRA and YSYEKL.

This sequence joins TRBV21-1 and TRBJ2-3; TRBD1, the D gene given by the table, was not confirmed from the DNA. TRBV21-1 is a documented pseudogene. The CDR3 is made up of 14 amino acids. CDR3 sequence: CASQRGVITDTQYF. The DNA of the CDR3 is TGTGCCAGCCAAAGGGGGGTGATCACAGATACGCAGTATTTT.

The J gene is TRBJ2-1, the V gene TRBV4-2; TRBD2 matches at 8 bases. This CDR3 has 17 amino acids. J lost 8 bases, V lost 0 bases, and 12 bases had no gene match. The V gene's germline CDR1 is LGHNA and CDR2 YNFKEQ. CDR3 in amino acids: CASSQEAPLGGGHEQFF. CDR3 coding DNA: TGTGCCAGCAGCCAAGAGGCGCCCCTCGGGGGGGGGCATGAGCAGTTCTTC.

This clonotype has a handful of counts. The CDR3 DNA reads as TGCGCCAGCAGTCAAACCCGGGCAACGGGTGAGCAGTACTTC. It encodes CASSQTRATGEQYF. The chain carries TRBV10-1 and TRBJ2-5; D is unclear. Germline values: CDR1 WNHNN, CDR2 SYGVQD (reference sequence). V lost 5 bases and J 11 bases, leaving 21 bases between the germline ends. This CDR3 has 14 amino acids.

The chain couples TRBV12-3 or TRBV12-4 to TRBJ2-1; 7 positions match TRBD2. Trimming removed 6 bases from V and 11 bases from J; junction bases left unmatched: 7. This CDR3 comprises 12 residues. CDR3 bases: TGTGCCAGCAGCCCCACTAGCGCCCAGCAGTTCTTC. Residues: CASSPTSAQQFF.

The chain carries TRBV12-5 and TRBJ2-7; the D is unclear. Germline V CDR1 and CDR2: LGHNT, FRNRAP. V was shortened by 6 bases and J by 2 bases, with 20 bases between the two germline ends. The CDR3 is made up of 16 amino acids. In DNA form, the CDR3 reads TGTGCTAGTGGGCGGATACTGGGCAGAGACACCTACGAGCAGTACTTC. It codes for CASGRILGRDTYEQYF.

The chain uses TRBV7-9 and TRBJ1-2; 10 nucleotides line up with TRBD1. V dropped 5 bases and J dropped 7; count of bases not matched to a gene: 4. Per germline, CDR1 SEHNR and CDR2 FQNEAQ (reference sequence). This CDR3 spans 13 amino acids. This CDR3 reads CASSPRDRGGYTF. The CDR3 coding sequence is TGTGCCAGCAGCCCCCGGGACAGGGGTGGCTACACCTTC.

The rearrangement links TRBV7-8 to TRBJ2-3; maybe TRBD1 (6 bases). The CDR3 has 14 residues. Per germline, CDR1 SGHVS and CDR2 FQNEAQ. The ends were cut back, 2 bases at V and 4 bases at J, with 10 bases in the middle. Here the CDR3 reads CASSLSTGADTQYF. CDR3 sequence (DNA): TGTGCCAGCAGCTTATCGACAGGAGCAGATACGCAGTATTTT.

Here the CDR3 reads CASSPIGLADIGQYF. CDR3 DNA sequence: TGTGCCAGCAGTCCCATCGGGCTGGCGGATATAGGGCAGTACTTC. V usage is TRBV27 and J usage is TRBJ2-7; D gene uncertain. The germline V gene has CDR1 MNHEY and CDR2 SMNVEV (reference sequence). The CDR3 consists of 15 residues. Trimming cost V 5 bases and J 9 bases, with 23 bases left between them.

This clonotype was counted a few times. This chain links TRBV10-3 with TRBJ2-3; unclear D gene. The CDR3 has 11 amino acids. CDR1 and CDR2 from the germline V gene are ENHRY and SYGVKD. Deletions cut 7 bases from V and 3 bases from J, with 5 bases between. The CDR3 coding sequence is TGTGCCATCATGGGGACAGATACGCAGTATTTT. This gives the protein CAIMGTDTQYF.

This sequence joins TRBV27 and TRBJ2-7, with 7 bases matching TRBD1. The CDR3 loop spans 15 amino acids. With V trimmed by 4 bases and J by 3 bases, 9 bases remained unmatched. Germline assignment: CDR1 MNHEY and CDR2 SMNVEV (reference sequence). This chain's CDR3 is CASSSRDRGVYEQYF. In nucleotides, the CDR3 is TGTGCCAGCAGTTCCCGGGACAGAGGGGTCTACGAGCAGTACTTC.

The chain links TRBV12-3 or TRBV12-4 to TRBJ1-4, with 8 bases that match TRBD1. CDR3 size: 16 residues. Trimming at V came to 3 bases and at J to 4 bases, leaving 7 bases not matched to a gene. In DNA, the CDR3 is TGTGCCAGCAGTTTTGGCGGACAGGGTTATAATGAAAAACTGTTTTTT. Its translation is CASSFGGQGYNEKLFF.

This clonotype was detected a few times. The CDR3 sequence: CASSSPTSGGSDTQYF. DNA for the CDR3: TGTGCCAGCAGTTCCCCGACTAGCGGGGGGTCGGATACGCAGTATTTT. This chain joins TRBV6-6 and TRBJ2-3, with 13 bases fitting TRBD2. The germline CDR1 and CDR2 sequences are MNHNY and SVGAGI (reference sequence). The CDR3 covers 16 residues. V lost 4 bases, J lost 6 bases, and 7 bases stayed unmatched.

This chain joins TRBV5-1 and TRBJ2-3; D gene uncertain. V lost 0 bases and J 7 bases, leaving 15 bases between the germline ends. CDR1 is SGHRS and CDR2 is YFSETQ in the germline V gene. The CDR3 contains 15 residues. The CDR3 DNA reads as TGCGCCAGCAGCTTGGCGGGTACGACGGAGAATACGCAGTATTTT. It specifies CASSLAGTTENTQYF.

This clonotype was seen more than once but under ten times. As DNA, the CDR3 is TGTGCCAGCAGTGGCCCGGGACAGGGGGATGGCTACACCTTC. This codes for CASSGPGQGDGYTF. The chain joins TRBV25-1 to TRBJ1-2, with TRBD1 identical over 11 bases. Germline CDR1 and CDR2: MGHDK and SYGVNS. With V trimmed by 4 bases and J by 6 bases, 4 bases remained unmatched. The CDR3 contains 14 residues.

This CDR3 reads CASKGQGTSTDTQYF. The CDR3 DNA sequence: TGCGCCAGCAAGGGACAGGGGACGTCCACAGATACGCAGTATTTT. The chain has TRBV5-1 and TRBJ2-3, with 10 bases lining up with TRBD1. Trimming removed 6 bases from V and 2 bases from J; junction bases left unmatched: 6. The CDR3 runs 15 residues. The germline V gene encodes CDR1 SGHRS and CDR2 YFSETQ.

The chain has TRBV30 and TRBJ1-1; tentative D call: TRBD1 (6 bases). Germline CDR1 GTSNPN, CDR2 SVGIG (reference sequence). The germline V and J ends were trimmed by 5 bases and 4 bases, with 17 bases remaining between them. The CDR3 runs to 14 residues. The CDR3 bases are TGTGCCTGGGCCCCGGGGGGCTATGGCACTGAAGCTTTCTTT. As protein: CAWAPGGYGTEAFF. The full variable domain, its missing parts supplied by reference TRBV30 and TRBJ1-1, is SQTIHQWPATLVQPVGSPLSLECTVEGTSNPNLYWYRQAAGRGLQLLFYSVGIGQISSEVPQNLSASRPQDRQFILSSKKLLLSDSGFYLCAWAPGGYGTEAFFGQGTRLTVV.

The chain recombines TRBV12-3 or TRBV12-4 with TRBJ2-2; no reliable D call. There are 14 residues in the CDR3. The V gene lost 1 base and the J gene lost 9 bases, with 12 bases spanning the gap. CDR3 DNA sequence: TGTGCCAGCAGTTTAGGAGGCCGCCCCCGGGAGCTGTTTTTT. Protein: CASSLGGRPRELFF.

In this sample, this clonotype turned up once. The rearrangement links TRBV24-1 to TRBJ2-1; the match to TRBD1 covers 9 bases. This CDR3 comprises 13 residues. The junction had 4 bases not matched to a gene; V was cut back by 11 bases and J by 3 bases. Germline V gives CDR1 KGHDR, CDR2 SFDVKD. CDR3 in amino acids: CAIGDRDYNEQFF. Written as DNA, the CDR3 is TGTGCCATTGGGGACAGGGACTACAATGAGCAGTTCTTC.